Below are 24 T cell receptor beta chains sequenced from a single sample in a study of technical replicates of blood from a handful of donors. Some clones are missing from TCRdb's copy, which holds only in-frame ones; the method was immunoSEQ multiplex PCR. Here the sample spans about 76,000 clones, approximately 86% being singletons. Sequenced sample: PBMCs. All receptors derive from a human donor in good health. Some clones in this sample may be carry-over from other donors' samples.

This CDR3 is CASSTQSGTSGRGREQYF. The CDR3 DNA is TGTGCCAGCAGCACGCAGTCCGGGACTAGCGGGAGAGGGAGGGAGCAGTACTTC. The chain uses TRBV7-2 and TRBJ2-7; TRBD2 agrees at 14 bases. CDR3 length: 18 amino acids. J lost 7 bases, V lost 5 bases, and 16 bases had no gene match. Germline assignment: CDR1 SGHTA and CDR2 FQGNSA.

The gene calls are TRBV6-1 and TRBJ2-7; TRBD2 matches at 7 bases. This CDR3 is built from 15 residues. Germline CDR1 is MNHNS and CDR2 is SASEGT. Unmatched junction bases numbered 10, after V lost 3 bases and J lost 5 bases. CDR3 protein: CASSDGAGAPHEQYF. DNA for the CDR3: TGTGCCAGCAGTGATGGGGCGGGAGCCCCGCACGAGCAGTACTTC.

CDR3 DNA sequence: TGTGCCAGCAGCGGGGACAGGTCGACCCAGTACTTC. Its protein product is CASSGDRSTQYF. The chain couples TRBV5-5 to TRBJ2-5; TRBD1 matches at 8 bases. This CDR3 is built from 12 residues. The germline gives CDR1 SGHKS, CDR2 YYEKEE (reference sequence). V lost 4 bases to trimming and J lost 7 bases; unmatched junction nucleotides: 3.

J is TRBJ2-1 and V is TRBV9; unclear D gene. The CDR3 is 13 amino acids. Germline V gives CDR1 SGDLS, CDR2 YYNGEE. Between the trimmed V and J ends, which lost 6 bases and 0 bases, there was a span of 7 bases. The CDR3 DNA sequence: TGTGCCAGCACGCACGGCTCCTACAATGAGCAGTTCTTC. Translation gives CASTHGSYNEQFF.

The rearrangement uses TRBV4-3 and TRBJ1-4, with D hard to call. V was pared by 0 bases and J by 4 bases, with 6 bases between. CDR3 length equals 14 residues. Germline V gene data show CDR1 as LGHNA and CDR2 as YSLEER. The chain's CDR3 is CASSQDRINEKLFF. Written as DNA, the CDR3 is TGCGCCAGCAGCCAAGACAGGATTAATGAAAAACTGTTTTTT.

This clone was seen only once. The chain carries TRBV4-2 and TRBJ2-7, with 11 bases matching TRBD1. The CDR3 spans 14 residues. The junction had 5 bases not matched to a gene; V was cut back by 4 bases and J by 6 bases. Per the germline V gene, CDR1 is LGHNA and CDR2 is YNFKEQ. The chain's CDR3 is CASSLGQGAREQYF. The DNA of the CDR3 is TGTGCCAGCAGCCTCGGACAGGGGGCACGCGAGCAGTACTTC.

J is TRBJ2-1 and V is TRBV5-6; 7 bases align to TRBD2. V lost 2 bases, J lost 2 bases, and 4 bases stayed unmatched. CDR3 length: 15 residues. In germline, CDR1 is SGHDT, CDR2 YYEEEE. CDR3 bases: TGTGCCAGCAGCTTTTCCAGCGGGGCCTACAATGAGCAGTTCTTC. Encoded protein: CASSFSSGAYNEQFF.

V is TRBV6-6 and J is TRBJ2-7; no firm D call. This CDR3 region has 16 residues. Germline values: CDR1 MNHNY, CDR2 SVGAGI (reference sequence). With 4 bases removed from V and 0 bases from J, the gap between germline ends came to 16 bases. In nucleotides, the CDR3 is TGTGCCAGCAGTTCCCCACCTATTGATAGCTCCTACGAGCAGTACTTC. Translated, it gives CASSSPPIDSSYEQYF.

J is TRBJ1-5 and V is TRBV7-9, with D unresolved. Germline CDR1 reads SEHNR; CDR2 reads FQNEAQ (reference sequence). V lost 3 bases and J lost 3, with 9 bases in between. There are 14 residues in the CDR3. CDR3 region: CASSLSAFNQPQHF. The CDR3 DNA sequence: TGTGCCAGCAGCTTGTCCGCGTTCAATCAGCCCCAGCATTTT.

This clone was detected once. This chain links TRBV6-4 with TRBJ1-4; D is uncertain. Per the germline V gene, CDR1 is MRHNA and CDR2 is SNTAGT. There are 13 residues in the CDR3. V shed 0 bases and J shed 5 bases, with 4 bases lying between them. CDR3 DNA: TGTGCCAGCAGTGACTCGGCAAATGAAAAACTGTTTTTT. This sequence encodes CASSDSANEKLFF.

This clone was recorded once. This chain links TRBV10-3 with TRBJ2-6; D may be TRBD2 (5 bases). The CDR3 has 16 amino acids. Germline CDR1 reads ENHRY; CDR2 reads SYGVKD. V was shortened by 2 bases and J by 4 bases, with 12 bases between the two germline ends. The CDR3 protein is CAISETGGPGANVLTF. In DNA, the CDR3 is TGTGCCATCAGTGAGACCGGAGGTCCCGGGGCCAACGTCCTGACTTTC.

The CDR3 sequence: CASSQAGGYETQYF. As DNA, the CDR3 is TGCGCCAGCAGTCAGGCGGGGGGCTATGAGACCCAGTACTTC. This chain connects TRBV5-1 to TRBJ2-5; 8 nucleotides agree with TRBD2. The CDR3 covers 14 residues. The germline gives CDR1 SGHRS, CDR2 YFSETQ. Unmatched junction bases numbered 8, after V lost 5 bases and J lost 5 bases.

This chain connects TRBV5-4 to TRBJ1-1, with D perhaps matching TRBD1 (6 bases). Trimming shortened V by 3 bases and J by 3 bases, and 15 bases separated the two germline ends. Germline V gives CDR1 SGHNT, CDR2 YYREEE (reference sequence). This CDR3 is built from 15 residues. For the CDR3, the DNA is TGTGCCAGCAGCTCCCTCGGGGGGCGATACACTGAAGCTTTCTTT. It encodes CASSSLGGRYTEAFF.

V usage is TRBV7-9 and J usage is TRBJ2-1, with D possibly matching TRBD1 (6 bases). V was clipped by 2 bases and J by 4 bases, with 12 bases between them. The germline gives CDR1 SEHNR, CDR2 FQNEAQ (reference sequence). There are 15 residues in the CDR3. The CDR3 DNA reads TGTGCCAGCAGCTTAATTGACAGGACTTACAATGAGCAGTTCTTC. Protein: CASSLIDRTYNEQFF. The full variable domain, in which reference TRBV7-9 and TRBJ2-1 provide the parts outside the CDR3, is DTGVSQNPRHKITKRGQNVTFRCDPISEHNRLYWYRQTLGQGPEFLTYFQNEAQLEKSRLLSDRFSAERPKGSFSTLEIQRTEQGDSAMYLCASSLIDRTYNEQFFGPGTRLTVL.

This chain links TRBV6-1 with TRBJ2-7, with 14 bases that match TRBD2. The CDR3 extends over 16 amino acids. Germline trimming cut 3 bases from V and 4 bases from J; bases unmatched to any gene: 5. Germline V gene data show CDR1 as MNHNS and CDR2 as SASEGT. Here the CDR3 reads CASSEGTSGGGYEQYF. DNA for the CDR3: TGTGCCAGCAGTGAGGGGACTAGCGGGGGTGGTTACGAGCAGTACTTC.

The genes are TRBV7-2 and TRBJ2-5; a weak D match, TRBD2 (6 bases). The CDR3 runs 15 residues. Trimming removed 4 bases from V and 4 bases from J, with 16 bases in between. CDR1 is SGHTA, CDR2 FQGNSA, per germline. Here the CDR3 reads CASSSASAGGETQYF. In DNA, the CDR3 is TGTGCCAGCAGCTCAGCATCAGCGGGTGGAGAGACCCAGTACTTC.

The chain employs TRBV5-1 and TRBJ2-1; D is uncertain. This CDR3 spans 11 amino acids. The germline V gene encodes CDR1 SGHRS and CDR2 YFSETQ. Trimming stripped 2 bases from V and 5 bases from J, with 2 bases between. CDR3 DNA sequence: TGCGCCAGCAGCTTCAACAATGAGCAGTTCTTC. Translating it yields CASSFNNEQFF.

This chain links TRBV30 with TRBJ2-7; perhaps TRBD1 as D (7 bases). The ends were cut back, 8 bases at V and 4 bases at J, with 12 bases in the middle. From germline, CDR1 is GTSNPN and CDR2 SVGIG (reference sequence). This CDR3 region has 11 residues. DNA for the CDR3: TGTGCCGTCAGGGGGGCATACGAGCAGTACTTC. Translating it yields CAVRGAYEQYF.

The V gene is TRBV2, the J gene TRBJ1-1, with a tentative D call TRBD1 (5 bases). Trimming removed 6 bases at V and 6 bases at J, with 14 bases between. The CDR3 sequence is 13 residues long. Germline V gene data show CDR1 as SNHLY and CDR2 as FYNNEI. CDR3 bases: TGTGCCAGCAGGGCGGGACTTCGACCTGAAGCTTTCTTT. Translating gives CASRAGLRPEAFF.

The chain combines TRBV4-1 with TRBJ2-5; tentatively, D is TRBD1 (5 bases). This CDR3 is 14 amino acids long. The germline V gene encodes CDR1 MGHRA and CDR2 YSYEKL. V was pared by 1 base and J by 4 bases, with 10 bases between. The CDR3 nucleotides are TGCGCCAGCAGCCAAGGAAGACAGCCAGAGACCCAGTACTTC. As protein: CASSQGRQPETQYF.

The rearrangement links TRBV7-9 to TRBJ2-7, with 8 bases aligning to TRBD1. The CDR3 has 14 residues. Germline V gene lookup returns CDR1 SEHNR and CDR2 FQNEAQ (reference sequence). Germline trimming cut 4 bases from V and 5 bases from J; bases unmatched to any gene: 7. The CDR3 region is CASSSRTGTHEQYF. The CDR3 DNA reads TGTGCCAGCAGCTCCCGGACAGGGACCCACGAGCAGTACTTC.

The chain links TRBV2 to TRBJ1-4; weak D call: TRBD1 (6 bases). This CDR3 has 14 amino acids. V was trimmed by 6 bases and J by 6 bases, leaving 14 bases between them. CDR1 is SNHLY and CDR2 is FYNNEI in the germline V gene. This CDR3 is CASSAGQRDEKLFF. The CDR3 nucleotides are TGTGCCAGCAGCGCAGGACAGAGGGATGAAAAACTGTTTTTT.

The chain has TRBV7-2 and TRBJ1-6; 11 bases match TRBD1. Germline CDR1 is SGHTA and CDR2 is FQGNSA. The junction had 8 bases not matched to a gene; V was cut back by 6 bases and J by 10 bases. CDR3 length: 15 amino acids. The CDR3 DNA sequence: TGTGCCAGCAGGGACAGGGGGCAACTCGGGTCACCCCTCCACTTT. Its translation is CASRDRGQLGSPLHF.

V gene TRBV14 combines with J gene TRBJ2-5; a possible D gene is TRBD2 (7 bases). V dropped 0 bases and J dropped 7 bases, with 12 bases sitting between them. This CDR3 has 14 amino acids. Per the germline V gene, CDR1 is SGHDN and CDR2 is FVKESK. This CDR3 is CASSQDRGARTQYF. CDR3 DNA: TGTGCCAGCAGCCAAGATCGGGGGGCGCGGACCCAGTACTTC.